The entry below gives a single T cell receptor beta chain sequence along with its context. Antigen: not known. This entry is derived from a study of T-cell memory formation after mild COVID-19. In TCRdb, the 5' RACE reads were re-called with MiXCR into one record per CDR3 protein. Of roughly 240,000 distinct CDR3 sequences detected, roughly 15% appear once; the ten largest clones hold roughly a fifth. V lost 5 bases, J lost 3 bases, and 13 bases lay in between. The CDR3 runs to 14 residues. The study's findings and limits: Pre-infection memory contained some responding clones, which suggested that cross-reactive memory had joined.

V gene TRBV12-3 or TRBV12-4 combines with J gene TRBJ1-1; D call uncertain. The sequence was obtained from a man younger than 30 who had mild COVID-19 (a few samples of this study predate the infection). Cell type and time point are not known. The sequencing input was PBMCs or a T cell subset sorted from them (not recorded which). The CDR3 reads CASSEWVSYTEAFF. The DNA for the CDR3 is TGTGCCAGCAGTGAGTGGGTTTCGTACACTGAAGCTTTCTTT.